Each of the 22 T cell receptor beta chains below was sequenced from the same sample in a study of T cells after somatic rescue of genetic block. Some clones are missing from TCRdb's copy, which holds only in-frame ones; the method was immunoSEQ multiplex PCR. The repertoire holds about 88,000 clones, with over 80% as singletons. What was sequenced was peripheral blood mononuclear cells (PBMCs). Every receptor here comes from a woman under 30.

The chain has TRBV5-1 and TRBJ1-5, with D maybe TRBD1 (6 bases). The CDR3 is 15 residues long. V was shortened by 0 bases and J by 7 bases, with 14 bases between the two germline ends. CDR1 SGHRS and CDR2 YFSETQ come from the germline V gene. CDR3: CASSLAPRGEQPQHF. The CDR3 DNA reads as TGCGCCAGCAGCTTGGCCCCCAGGGGCGAGCAGCCCCAGCATTTT.

This clone was recorded only once. The V call is TRBV7-6, the J call TRBJ2-2; D is uncertain. Looked up from germline, CDR1 is SGHVS and CDR2 is FNYEAQ. The CDR3 length is 17 residues. The V gene lost 2 bases and the J gene lost 4 bases, with 17 bases spanning the gap. The CDR3 loop is CASSLQSVSTSTGELFF. The DNA of the CDR3 is TGTGCCAGCAGCTTACAATCTGTCTCCACGAGCACCGGGGAGCTGTTTTTT.

V gene TRBV5-6 combines with J gene TRBJ2-1; D is undetermined. The CDR3 runs to 13 residues. Germline CDR1 SGHDT, CDR2 YYEEEE. Trimming shortened V by 1 base and J by 9 bases, and 11 bases separated the two germline ends. The CDR3 sequence: CASSLPLVSEQFF. CDR3 bases: TGTGCCAGCAGCTTGCCCCTGGTCTCTGAGCAGTTCTTC.

A few counts support this clone. This chain uses TRBV7-6 with TRBJ1-1; no definite D call. The CDR3 covers 15 residues. Germline loops: CDR1 SGHVS, CDR2 FNYEAQ. Trimming took off 4 bases at V and 8 bases at J, with 20 bases between the two ends. The CDR3 loop reads CASSSTGLPPTEAFF. The CDR3 DNA sequence: TGTGCCAGCAGCTCCACCGGACTCCCCCCAACCGAAGCTTTCTTT.

This chain links TRBV5-1 with TRBJ2-7, with 7 bases that match TRBD2. This CDR3 spans 15 amino acids. CDR1 is SGHRS and CDR2 is YFSETQ in the germline V gene. Trimming removed 0 bases from V and 2 bases from J; junction bases left unmatched: 5. For the CDR3, the DNA is TGCGCCAGCAGCTTGGGGGCGGGAGAGACCTACGAGCAGTACTTC. It is translated as CASSLGAGETYEQYF.

The chain uses TRBV7-6 and TRBJ2-2, with D uncertain. Deletions cut 1 base from V and 4 bases from J, with 10 bases between. The CDR3 runs to 15 residues. Germline CDR1 SGHVS, CDR2 FNYEAQ. CDR3 in DNA: TGTGCCAGCAGCTTAGAGATTAGCCTCACCGGGGAGCTGTTTTTT. Residues: CASSLEISLTGELFF.

This sequence joins TRBV7-9 and TRBJ1-1; a possible D gene is TRBD1 (6 bases). Trimming removed 0 bases at V and 8 bases at J, with 7 bases between. The CDR3 sequence is 12 residues long. Germline values: CDR1 SEHNR, CDR2 FQNEAQ (reference sequence). As DNA, the CDR3 is TGTGCCAGCAGCTTAGCGGGGGCCGAAGCTTTCTTT. It yields the protein CASSLAGAEAFF.

The chain carries TRBV27 and TRBJ2-3; TRBD2 matches at 11 bases. Germline V CDR1 and CDR2: MNHEY, SMNVEV (reference sequence). The CDR3 has 17 residues. Trimming removed 8 bases from V and 7 bases from J; junction bases left unmatched: 17. The CDR3 region has the DNA TGTGCCAGCCAAAAGAGCCCCACGACTAGCGGGAAATATACGCAGTATTTT. It encodes CASQKSPTTSGKYTQYF.

V is TRBV5-1 and J is TRBJ2-1, with 8 nucleotides matching TRBD1. CDR3 size: 14 residues. The trim removed 2 bases at V and 3 bases at J, leaving 1 base unmatched. Germline assignment: CDR1 SGHRS and CDR2 YFSETQ. The CDR3 loop is CASSFTGGYNEQFF. CDR3 coding DNA: TGCGCCAGCAGCTTCACAGGGGGCTACAATGAGCAGTTCTTC.

This clone has a handful of counts. The CDR3 bases are TGCGCCAGCAGCGGACGAGGGACTAGCGATGAGACCCAGTACTTC. It is translated as CASSGRGTSDETQYF. The chain employs TRBV4-1 and TRBJ2-5, with 10 bases identical to TRBD2. J lost 5 bases, V lost 5 bases, and 8 bases had no gene match. CDR3 length equals 15 residues. CDR1 is MGHRA and CDR2 is YSYEKL in the germline V gene.

This clone was recorded a few times. V and J are TRBV6-4 and TRBJ2-1, with 12 bases aligning to TRBD2. Per germline, CDR1 MRHNA and CDR2 SNTAGT. The CDR3 is made up of 15 amino acids. The V and J ends lost 2 bases and 7 bases, in that order; junction bases with no gene match: 3. DNA for the CDR3: TGTGCCAGCAGTGACCTAGCGGGAGGGCCAAATGAGCAGTTCTTC. It is translated as CASSDLAGGPNEQFF.

The chain carries TRBV19 and TRBJ1-1; unclear D gene. The length of the CDR3 is 14 residues. Germline loops: CDR1 LNHDA, CDR2 SQIVND (reference sequence). V lost 3 bases and J lost 5, with 13 bases in between. The CDR3 nucleotides read TGTGCCAGTAGTATCCTGGTGGGCCAAACTGAAGCTTTCTTT. This gives the protein CASSILVGQTEAFF.

In nucleotides, the CDR3 is TGTGCCAGCAGCCCCTGGACAGGGGGCACTGAAGCTTTCTTT. It yields the protein CASSPWTGGTEAFF. The rearrangement links TRBV5-5 to TRBJ1-1, with 10 bases matching TRBD1. Germline V gene data show CDR1 as SGHKS and CDR2 as YYEKEE (reference sequence). The CDR3 is 14 residues long. The J segment lost 4 bases and the V segment lost 4 bases, leaving 4 bases of the junction unmatched.

This chain links TRBV5-1 with TRBJ2-1, with 13 nucleotides matching TRBD2. Germline V gene lookup returns CDR1 SGHRS and CDR2 YFSETQ. V was clipped by 4 bases and J by 9 bases; unmatched bases: 13. The CDR3 is made up of 17 amino acids. The CDR3: CASSEAPLAGGWGEQFF. DNA of the CDR3: TGCGCCAGCAGCGAGGCCCCACTAGCGGGAGGGTGGGGTGAGCAGTTCTTC.

In DNA form, the CDR3 reads TGTGCCAGCAGCCTAGGCCAGGGGGCGGCTGGGGCCAACGTCCTGACTTTC. It codes for CASSLGQGAAGANVLTF. V is TRBV7-8 and J is TRBJ2-6; 8 bases match TRBD1. The CDR3 consists of 17 residues. The trim removed 5 bases at V and 2 bases at J, leaving 8 bases unmatched. Germline CDR1 reads SGHVS; CDR2 reads FQNEAQ. Variable domain in full (rest from reference TRBV7-8 and TRBJ2-6): GAGVSQSPRYKVAKRGQDVALRCDPISGHVSLFWYQQALGQGPEFLTYFQNEAQLDKSGLPSDRFFAERPEGSVSTLKIQRTQQEDSAVYLCASSLGQGAAGANVLTFGAGSRLTVL.

The rearrangement uses TRBV6-1 and TRBJ2-2; 7 nucleotides align to TRBD1. Germline trimming cut 9 bases from V and 1 base from J; bases unmatched to any gene: 2. The CDR3 runs 13 residues. Germline-derived CDR1 and CDR2 are MNHNS and SASEGT. The CDR3 region is CASNRGNTGELFF. The CDR3 DNA reads as TGTGCCAGTAACAGGGGGAACACCGGGGAGCTGTTTTTT.

This chain links TRBV5-1 with TRBJ2-3; 10 bases line up with TRBD1. Germline trimming cut 2 bases from V and 4 bases from J; bases unmatched to any gene: 7. This CDR3 has 16 amino acids. Germline V gives CDR1 SGHRS, CDR2 YFSETQ. As DNA, the CDR3 is TGCGCCAGCAGCTTACTCGGGACAGGGGCCGCAGATACGCAGTATTTT. Translation: CASSLLGTGAADTQYF.

This chain joins TRBV29-1 and TRBJ2-1; the match to TRBD2 covers 14 bases. The CDR3 sequence is 17 residues long. J was trimmed by 8 bases and V by 7 bases; bases with no gene match: 16. Germline CDR1 reads SQVTM; CDR2 reads ANQGSEA. DNA of the CDR3: TGCAGCGCTGTCAGGACTAGCGGGAGGACTACGGGCGATGAGCAGTTCTTC. Protein product: CSAVRTSGRTTGDEQFF.

The chain uses TRBV19 and TRBJ2-1; 11 positions agree with TRBD2. The CDR3 extends over 16 amino acids. Per the germline V gene, CDR1 is LNHDA and CDR2 is SQIVND (reference sequence). The trim removed 3 bases at V and 6 bases at J, leaving 7 bases unmatched. The CDR3 loop reads CASSIIAGGSGNEQFF. CDR3 nucleotide sequence: TGTGCCAGTAGTATCATAGCGGGAGGGTCCGGCAATGAGCAGTTCTTC.

V usage is TRBV2 and J usage is TRBJ1-2; 8 bases match TRBD1. This CDR3 is built from 13 residues. Unmatched junction bases numbered 9, after V lost 8 bases and J lost 7 bases. CDR1 is SNHLY and CDR2 is FYNNEI in the germline V gene. The CDR3 DNA reads as TGTGCCAGCCCAGGGGGCAGGGCGGCTGGCTACACCTTC. This sequence encodes CASPGGRAAGYTF.

V is TRBV29-1 and J is TRBJ2-1, with D hard to call. Trimming pared 4 bases from V and 11 bases from J, leaving 9 bases between. Germline V gene lookup returns CDR1 SQVTM and CDR2 ANQGSEA. This CDR3 has 10 amino acids. CDR3 amino acids: CSVVVRQQFF. In DNA form, the CDR3 reads TGCAGCGTTGTGGTAAGACAGCAGTTCTTC.

This chain joins TRBV9 and TRBJ2-3; no firm D call. This CDR3 contains 15 residues. V was clipped by 4 bases and J by 0 bases, with 12 bases between them. The V gene's germline CDR1 is SGDLS and CDR2 YYNGEE. The DNA for the CDR3 is TGTGCCAGCAGCCCCCGTGCTCCTAGCACAGATACGCAGTATTTT. Its protein product is CASSPRAPSTDTQYF.